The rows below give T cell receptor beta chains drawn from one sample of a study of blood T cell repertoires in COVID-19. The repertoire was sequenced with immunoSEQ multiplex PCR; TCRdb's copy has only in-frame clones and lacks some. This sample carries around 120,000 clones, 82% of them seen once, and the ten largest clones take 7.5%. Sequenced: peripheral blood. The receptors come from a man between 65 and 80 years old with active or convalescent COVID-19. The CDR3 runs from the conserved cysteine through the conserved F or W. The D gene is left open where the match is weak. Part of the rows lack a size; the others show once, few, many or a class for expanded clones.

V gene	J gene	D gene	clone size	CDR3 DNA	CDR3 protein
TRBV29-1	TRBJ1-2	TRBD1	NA	TGCAGCGCCTTGACAGGGAATGGCTACACCTTC	CSALTGNGYTF
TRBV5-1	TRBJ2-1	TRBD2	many	TGCGCCAGCAGCACTGGACTAGCGGTCTCCTACAATGAGCAGTTCTTC	CASSTGLAVSYNEQFF
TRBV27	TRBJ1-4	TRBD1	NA	TGTGCCAGCAGTCAACCGGGACAGGGTAATGAAAAACTGTTTTTT	CASSQPGQGNEKLFF
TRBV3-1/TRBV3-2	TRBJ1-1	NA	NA	TGTGCCAGCCTGGGGCAAGTAAGCATGAACACTGAAGCTTTCTTT	CASLGQVSMNTEAFF
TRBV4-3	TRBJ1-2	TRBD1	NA	TGCGCCAGCAGCCAAGGGGACAGAAACTATGGCTACACCTTC	CASSQGDRNYGYTF
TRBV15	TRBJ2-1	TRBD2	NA	TGTGCCACCAGCAGAGATCCACGGGAGGGATACAATGAGCAGTTCTTC	CATSRDPREGYNEQFF
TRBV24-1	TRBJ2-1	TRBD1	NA	TGTGCCACCAGTCCGGGACAGGGGCAATGGGGAACTTACAATGAGCAGTTCTTC	CATSPGQGQWGTYNEQFF
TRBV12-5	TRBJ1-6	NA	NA	TGTGCTAGTGGTTTGCCAGGGGATACCTATAATTCACCCCTCCACTTT	CASGLPGDTYNSPLHF
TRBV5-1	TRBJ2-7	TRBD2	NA	TGCGCCAGCAGCTTGACGACTAGCGGGATGCACAACTCCTACGAGCAGTACTTC	CASSLTTSGMHNSYEQYF
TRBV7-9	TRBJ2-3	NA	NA	TGTGCCAGCAGCTTAGGCGGAAGAGATACGCAGTATTTT	CASSLGGRDTQYF
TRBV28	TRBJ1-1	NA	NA	TGTGCCAGCAGTTCCGGGGGGGTAGAGAACACTGAAGCTTTCTTT	CASSSGGVENTEAFF
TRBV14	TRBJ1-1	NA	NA	TGTGCCAGCAGCCACACAGGGCTGGGGTCCCTGAACACTGAAGCTTTCTTT	CASSHTGLGSLNTEAFF
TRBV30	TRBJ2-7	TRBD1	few	TGTGCCTGGAGTCTCTATACGGGACAGCACTACGAGCAGTACTTC	CAWSLYTGQHYEQYF
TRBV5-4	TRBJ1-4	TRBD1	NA	TGTGCCAGCAGCTCCAACCAGGGGGCGCAAAGAAAACTGTTTTTT	CASSSNQGAQRKLFF
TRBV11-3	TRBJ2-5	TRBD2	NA	TGTGCCAGCAGCTTTACCCTGCGGGGGGGCCCCGAGACCCAGTACTTC	CASSFTLRGGPETQYF
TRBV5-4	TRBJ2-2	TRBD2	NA	TGTGCCAGCAGCACTACGGGAGGGGGTTACACCGGGGAGCTGTTTTTT	CASSTTGGGYTGELFF
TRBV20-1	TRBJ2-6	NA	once	TGCAGTGCGAGTCTCGGGGGGGCCAACGTCCTGACTTTC	CSASLGGANVLTF
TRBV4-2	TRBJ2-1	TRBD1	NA	TGTGCCAGCAGCCAGAGGGACAGGGACAATGAGCAGTTCTTC	CASSQRDRDNEQFF
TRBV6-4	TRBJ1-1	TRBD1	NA	TGTGCCAGCAGCGCCCGGACAGGGTTGAACACTGAAGCTTTCTTT	CASSARTGLNTEAFF
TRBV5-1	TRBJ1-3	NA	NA	TGCGCCAGCAGCTGGGGCGGGGGGCCCTCTGGAAACACCATATATTTT	CASSWGGGPSGNTIYF
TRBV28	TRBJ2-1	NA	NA	TGTGCCAGCAGGGGGGCAGGGCTAACTGAGCAGTTCTTC	CASRGAGLTEQFF
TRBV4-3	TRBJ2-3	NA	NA	TGCGCCAGCAGCCAAGAGGGGGCGGGAGCGACAGCAGATACGCAGTATTTT	CASSQEGAGATADTQYF
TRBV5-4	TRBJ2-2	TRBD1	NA	TGTGCCAGCAGCTTGCGGACAGGGGGCGTCGTCTTCACCGGGGAGCTGTTTTTT	CASSLRTGGVVFTGELFF
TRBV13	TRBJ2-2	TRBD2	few	TGTGCCAGCAGCTTAGCGGGAGGGCCTACCGGGGAGCTGTTTTTT	CASSLAGGPTGELFF
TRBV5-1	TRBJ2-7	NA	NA	TGCGCCAGCAGCTTAGCCAGGGGTTACGAGCAGTACTTC	CASSLARGYEQYF
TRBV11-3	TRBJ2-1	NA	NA	TGTGCCAGCAGCTTTCTACCCGGCTCCTACAATGAGCAGTTCTTC	CASSFLPGSYNEQFF
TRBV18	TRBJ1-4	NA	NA	TGTGCCAGCTCGCCCGACAGAAAAACTAATGAAAAACTGTTTTTT	CASSPDRKTNEKLFF
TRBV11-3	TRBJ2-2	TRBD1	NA	TGTGCCACCCGACAGGGAGCGAACACCGGGGAGCTGTTTTTT	CATRQGANTGELFF
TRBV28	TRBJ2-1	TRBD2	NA	TGTGCCAGCAGTTTAACTAGCGGCAATGAGCAGTTCTTC	CASSLTSGNEQFF
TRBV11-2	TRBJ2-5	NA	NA	TGTGCCAGCAGCTTACAGGCTAGCGTTGAGGAGACCCAGTACTTC	CASSLQASVEETQYF
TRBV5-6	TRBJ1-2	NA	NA	TGTGCCAGCAGCTTGGTGCAGGGTTCCTATGGCTACACCTTC	CASSLVQGSYGYTF
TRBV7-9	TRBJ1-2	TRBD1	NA	TGTGCCAGCAGCCCCGGACAGGCTGGCTACACCTTC	CASSPGQAGYTF
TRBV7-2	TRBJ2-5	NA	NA	TGTGCCAGCAGTCCTCCGGGGGTGTGGGAGACCCAGTACTTC	CASSPPGVWETQYF